The T cell receptor beta chain under discussion was sequenced for a study of blood T cell repertoires in COVID-19. Turning to the study itself: T cells, B-cell-depleted T cells, or PBMCs supplied cDNA or gDNA.

Germline V lookup: CDR1 MGHDK, CDR2 SYGVNS. The CDR3 sequence is 13 residues long. Trimming at V came to 7 bases and at J to 4 bases, leaving 4 bases not matched to a gene. Original processing methods: Amplification from reference gene primers served as the basis for estimated nucleated cell counts. Sequenced by immunoSEQ multiplex PCR; TCRdb stores in-frame clones only, minus some. That table furnishes V, J and clone size, whereas the DNA furnished D and trimming. In the table there are 180,000 or so clones, about 89% of which are singletons. Sequences were obtained from peripheral blood. The chain carries TRBV25-1 and TRBJ1-1; TRBD1 matches at 9 bases. This sequence originates from a middle-aged man with acute or convalescent COVID-19. The CDR3 loop reads CASTQGAGTEAFF. The CDR3 bases are TGTGCCAGCACACAGGGGGCGGGCACTGAAGCTTTCTTT.